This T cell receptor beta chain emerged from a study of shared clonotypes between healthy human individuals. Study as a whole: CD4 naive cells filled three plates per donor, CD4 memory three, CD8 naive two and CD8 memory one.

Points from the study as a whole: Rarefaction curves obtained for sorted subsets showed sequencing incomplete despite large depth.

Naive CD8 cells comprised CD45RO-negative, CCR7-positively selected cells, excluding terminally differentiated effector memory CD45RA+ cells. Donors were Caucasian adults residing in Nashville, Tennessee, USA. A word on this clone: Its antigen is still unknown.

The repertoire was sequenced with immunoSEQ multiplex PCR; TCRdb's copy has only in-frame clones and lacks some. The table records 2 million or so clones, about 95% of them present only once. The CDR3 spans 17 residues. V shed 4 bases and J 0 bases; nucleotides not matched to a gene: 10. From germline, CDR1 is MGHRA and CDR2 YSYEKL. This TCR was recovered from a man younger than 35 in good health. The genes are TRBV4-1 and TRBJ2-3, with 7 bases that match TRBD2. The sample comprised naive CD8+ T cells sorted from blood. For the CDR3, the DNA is TGCGCCAGCAGCCTCGCCCCCTGGGGGGGTAGCACAGATACGCAGTATTTT. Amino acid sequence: CASSLAPWGGSTDTQYF.